This T cell receptor (beta chain) was observed in a study of T cell responses to AZD1222 COVID-19 vaccine (dated by TCRdb to 2020 to 2022). Context from the whole study: A total of 233 trial participants underwent TCR sequencing, of whom 207 received two doses of AZD1222 and about 25 received two doses of the MenACWY control vaccine. Enrollment into the trials was organized by age into subgroups of 18-55, 56-69 and 70-plus years, and those subgroups contained 148, 28 and 57 TCR-sequenced participants, respectively. Broad study findings and their caveats: The vaccine-associated CD4 TCRs covered the entire spike protein, and the dominant responses fell in regions 160-218 and 743-854. Most participants were white British and females outnumbered males, and the authors suggested that clonal diversity may have been underestimated. Because no samples from the day 14 peak response were available, repertoires could be characterized only after the peak T cell response. Nearly half of unique spike-specific TCRs reportedly recognized epitopes outside regions mutated in the B.1.351 and B.1.1.7 variants. Conclusions about previously exposed vaccinees are limited because only five to seven AZD1222 recipients were SARS-CoV-2 seropositive at baseline. The 56-69-year group was small, and its depth increase did not reach significance, likely because of low power. Spike-specific TCR breadth and depth rose significantly after two AZD1222 doses compared with day 0 and with MenACWY recipients.

In the paper's terms, the time point label means: baseline before first vaccination. The treatment or condition label, read with the paper, signifies: meningococcal conjugate vaccine given as trial control. Vaccinee samples came from UK trials COV001 and COV002, including a single-blind randomized controlled phase 2/3 trial of AZD1222 (ChAdOx1 nCoV-19) in healthy adults. For TCRbeta chain sequencing, PBMC samples were collected from trial participants at day 0 and at day 28 after the second dose. As to this clone: Its antigen is unknown. Qualities for individual bases were not recorded, and no much larger clone is one base off.

Taken from the germline V gene, the CDR1 and CDR2 loops are SNHLY and FYNNEI. Relative to germline, V is 8 bases shorter and J is 5 bases shorter, with 15 bases between their ends. The CDR3 covers 13 residues, taking in both the cysteine and the phenylalanine. The kept DNA is CDR3 alone, 39 bases in frame from the first base. The CDR3 regions of human TCRbeta chains were analyzed by immunosequencing. Processing in the source paper ran as follows. Repertoire TCRs were checked for matches against a reference library of SARS-CoV-2-specific TCRs that had been generated using the MIRA antigen-specificity platform. Breadth was defined as the fraction of unique TCRs that were SARS-CoV-2-associated. Depth was defined as the fraction of total T cells that were SARS-CoV-2-associated. Using the MIRA data, each spike-specific TCR was assigned both to the spike region to which the TCR was reactive and to a CD4 or CD8 class. Log10-transformed breadth and depth values were compared by one-way ANOVA with Sidak's multiple comparisons tests. The table comes from immuneACCESS by way of TCRdb, which keeps in-frame sequences with V and J called. Part of the clones is missing from these tables; in studies checked, under half for an unresolved V gene and the rest for unknown reasons. Clone size and V and J calls were adopted from that table, with D and trimming inferred from the DNA. This sample gives tens of thousands of clones in total; roughly 91% of them show up just once. The top ten hold around 2.8% of the sample.

The source is an adult in good health. The specimen was peripheral blood, collected on day 0 of MenACWY control vaccination. The rearrangement combines TRBV2 with TRBJ2-5; a tentative D match to TRBD2 spans 6 bases. CDR3 reads: CASRDLGRETQYF. The DNA reads as follows: TGTGCCAGCCGGGACCTTGGGAGGGAGACCCAGTACTTC.